The clone carrying this T cell receptor (beta chain) was detected only a few times. What it recognizes is unknown. V lost 2 bases and J 4 bases, leaving 9 bases between the germline ends. CDR1 SGHDT and CDR2 YYEEEE come from the germline V gene. This CDR3 spans 13 amino acids. The entry originates in a study of cytomegalovirus exposure and HLA in healthy donors. Both 60 Vbeta primers and 13 Jbeta primers went into the PCR. The method was immunoSEQ multiplex PCR; TCRdb's version includes in-frame clones alone and lacks a portion of them. The profile covers some 45,000 clones, with approximately 72% appearing a single time and less than 4% taken by the ten largest. General study findings and limits: Equally common other TCR beta chains were less clonally expanded than HLA-associated ones, a later analysis found. Previous analysis showed most TCR beta V segments were productive about 87% or about 30% of the time.

This chain links TRBV5-6 with TRBJ1-2; the D is unclear. The sequence came from a woman younger than 45 in good health and CMV-seronegative. The sequenced sample was PBMCs. CDR3 amino acids: CASSFNSGYGYTF. The CDR3 DNA reads as TGTGCCAGCAGCTTCAACTCGGGCTATGGCTACACCTTC.